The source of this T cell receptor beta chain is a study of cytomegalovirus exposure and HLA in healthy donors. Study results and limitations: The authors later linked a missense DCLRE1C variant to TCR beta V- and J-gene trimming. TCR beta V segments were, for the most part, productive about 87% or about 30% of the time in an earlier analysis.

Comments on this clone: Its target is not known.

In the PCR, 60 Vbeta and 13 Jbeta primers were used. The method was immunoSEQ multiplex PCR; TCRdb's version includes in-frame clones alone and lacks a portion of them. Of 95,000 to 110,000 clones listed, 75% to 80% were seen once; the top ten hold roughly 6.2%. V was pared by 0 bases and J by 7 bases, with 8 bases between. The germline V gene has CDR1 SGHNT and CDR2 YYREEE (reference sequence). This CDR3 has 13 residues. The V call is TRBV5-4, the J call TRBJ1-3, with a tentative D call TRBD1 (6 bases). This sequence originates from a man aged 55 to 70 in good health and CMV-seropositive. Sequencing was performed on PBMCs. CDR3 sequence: CASSLGQGNTIYF. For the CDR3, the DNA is TGTGCCAGCAGCTTGGGGCAGGGGAACACCATATATTTT.